This TCR beta chain was sequenced during a study of response to subunit inactivated influenza vaccine. The CDR3 has 14 residues. After removal of 8 bases from V and 7 bases from J, the junction contained 9 bases not matched to a gene. Germline lookup yields CDR1 LGHDT and CDR2 YNNKEL (reference sequence). TCRdb re-analysed the RT-PCR reads in MiXCR, keeping a single row per CDR3 protein. This repertoire shows about 520,000 distinct CDR3 sequences, around 7.9% found once; its top ten account for around 14%. This clonotype was observed at least ten times. Material: PBMCs from blood, obtained 23 months after vaccination. The receptor comes from a man in his fifties or sixties who received an inactivated influenza vaccine. The chain employs TRBV3-1 and TRBJ2-1, with 9 bases matching TRBD1. DNA for the CDR3: TGTGCCAGCGGACAACAGGGGGCGAGGAATGAGCAGTTCTTC. Translated: CASGQQGARNEQFF.